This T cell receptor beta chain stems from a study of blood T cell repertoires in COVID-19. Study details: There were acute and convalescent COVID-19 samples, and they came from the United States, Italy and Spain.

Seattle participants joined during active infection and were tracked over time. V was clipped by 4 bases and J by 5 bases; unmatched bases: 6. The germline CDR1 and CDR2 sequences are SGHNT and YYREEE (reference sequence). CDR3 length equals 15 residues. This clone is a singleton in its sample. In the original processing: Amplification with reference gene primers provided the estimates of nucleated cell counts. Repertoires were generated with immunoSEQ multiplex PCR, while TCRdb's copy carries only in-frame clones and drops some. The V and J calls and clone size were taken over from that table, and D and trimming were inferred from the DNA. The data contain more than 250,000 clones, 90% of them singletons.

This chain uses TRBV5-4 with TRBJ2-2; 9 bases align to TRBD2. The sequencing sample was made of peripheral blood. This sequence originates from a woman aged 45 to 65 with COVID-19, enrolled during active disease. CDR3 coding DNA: TGTGCCAGCAGCCCATATAGCGGGAGTACCGGGGAGCTGTTTTTT. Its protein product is CASSPYSGSTGELFF.